This TCR beta chain was sequenced in a study of radiation and T cells in renal cell carcinoma. As to time point: baseline pretreatment blood. The treatment is: 15 Gy SBRT to primary tumor, nephrectomy 4 weeks later. This CDR3 is built from 13 residues. Germline V gene sequence: CDR1 SGHNT, CDR2 YYREEE (reference sequence). V lost 5 bases, J lost 0 bases, and 9 bases lay in between. The method was immunoSEQ multiplex PCR; TCRdb's version includes in-frame clones alone and lacks a portion of them. The sample records about 150,000 clones, about 85% being singletons. The gene calls are TRBV5-4 and TRBJ2-7; D gene unclear. Here the sequenced sample was blood, taken from a patient whose treatment included radiotherapy and nephrectomy. The receptor was derived from a woman in her seventies with renal cell carcinoma. This chain's CDR3 is CASRQYSSYEQYF. As DNA, the CDR3 is TGTGCCAGCAGACAATACAGCTCCTACGAGCAGTACTTC.